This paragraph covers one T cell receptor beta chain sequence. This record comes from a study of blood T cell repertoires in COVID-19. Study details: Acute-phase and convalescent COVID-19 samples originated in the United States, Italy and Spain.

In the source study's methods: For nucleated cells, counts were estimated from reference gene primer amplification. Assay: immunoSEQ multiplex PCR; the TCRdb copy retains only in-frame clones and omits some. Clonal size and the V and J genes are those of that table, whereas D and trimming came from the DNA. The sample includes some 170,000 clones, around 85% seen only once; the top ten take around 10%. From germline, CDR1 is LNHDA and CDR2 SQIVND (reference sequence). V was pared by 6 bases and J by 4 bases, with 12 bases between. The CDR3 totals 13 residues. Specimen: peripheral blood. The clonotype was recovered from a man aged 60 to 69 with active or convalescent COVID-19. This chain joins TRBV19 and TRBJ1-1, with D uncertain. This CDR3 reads CASRLAGITEAFF. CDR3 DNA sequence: TGTGCCAGTAGACTCGCAGGAATCACTGAAGCTTTCTTT.